The 12 T cell receptor beta chains reported below all come from one sample, sequenced in a study of neoadjuvant anti-PD-1 for oral cavity cancer. Sequencing used immunoSEQ multiplex PCR; TCRdb keeps in-frame clones, though not all of them. This sample carries some 15,000 clones, approximately 70% of them seen once, and the ten largest clones take roughly 2.1%. The sequencing here drew on PBMCs, taken before nivolumab (anti-PD-1) treatment. The receptors were gathered from a person aged 40 to 85 with oral cavity squamous cell carcinoma.

This clone appeared once. V gene TRBV12-5 combines with J gene TRBJ2-2; 8 bases agree with TRBD2. Germline CDR1 reads LGHNT; CDR2 reads FRNRAP. With V trimmed by 0 bases and J by 5 bases, 5 bases remained unmatched. This CDR3 has 16 residues. CDR3 DNA sequence: TGTGCTAGTGGTTTGGTCGGGGGGGAGACAACCGGGGAGCTGTTTTTT. Translating it yields CASGLVGGETTGELFF.

The gene calls are TRBV12-5 and TRBJ2-7; D is perhaps TRBD1 (7 bases). CDR1 and CDR2 from the germline V gene are LGHNT and FRNRAP. Trimming removed 9 bases from V and 3 bases from J, with 15 bases in between. The CDR3 contains 13 residues. The CDR3 protein is CASAPGGSYEQYF. The CDR3 nucleotides read TGTGCTAGCGCCCCAGGGGGGAGCTACGAGCAGTACTTC.

This clone was seen a handful of times. The V call is TRBV2, the J call TRBJ2-7; D might be TRBD2 (6 bases). The CDR3 spans 12 residues. V was cut by 7 bases and J by 7 bases, with 14 bases left in between. The germline CDR1 and CDR2 sequences are SNHLY and FYNNEI. CDR3 residues: CASISLGGEQYF. CDR3 coding DNA: TGTGCCAGCATATCACTGGGGGGTGAGCAGTACTTC.

This clone was detected only a few times. The V gene is TRBV10-3, the J gene TRBJ1-2; 8 bases agree with TRBD1. With 5 bases clipped from V and 3 bases from J, the junction kept 5 bases outside the gene matches. Germline V gene sequence: CDR1 ENHRY, CDR2 SYGVKD. The CDR3 has 14 amino acids. The CDR3 DNA reads TGTGCCATCAGTTCAGACAGGGGTGACTATGGCTACACCTTC. It is translated as CAISSDRGDYGYTF.

The genes are TRBV28 and TRBJ2-2, with 7 bases lining up with TRBD1. The V and J ends lost 3 bases and 7 bases, in that order; junction bases with no gene match: 5. This CDR3 contains 14 residues. The germline V gene encodes CDR1 MDHEN and CDR2 SYDVKM. This chain's CDR3 is CASSFTGAVGELFF. In DNA form, the CDR3 reads TGTGCCAGCAGTTTCACAGGGGCAGTCGGGGAGCTGTTTTTT. The whole variable domain, remainder taken from reference TRBV28 and TRBJ2-2, is DVKVTQSSRYLVKRTGEKVFLECVQDMDHENMFWYRQDPGLGLRLIYFSYDVKMKEKGDIPEGYSVSREKKERFSLILESASTNQTSMYLCASSFTGAVGELFFGEGSRLTVL.

The genes are TRBV5-1 and TRBJ1-4; possibly TRBD1 for D (5 bases). This CDR3 comprises 17 residues. Trimming removed 1 base from V and 0 bases from J, with 13 bases in between. Germline V gene sequence: CDR1 SGHRS, CDR2 YFSETQ. The CDR3 sequence is CASSLSTGPATNEKLFF. DNA for the CDR3: TGCGCCAGCAGCTTGAGTACAGGCCCTGCAACTAATGAAAAACTGTTTTTT.

The genes are TRBV2 and TRBJ1-5; D gene ambiguous. Germline-derived CDR1 and CDR2 are SNHLY and FYNNEI. The CDR3 contains 12 residues. V gave up 8 bases and J gave up 6 bases, with 11 bases separating them. Here the CDR3 reads CASLGRTQPQHF. The CDR3 DNA reads as TGTGCCAGCCTAGGGCGTACTCAGCCCCAGCATTTT.

The rearrangement links TRBV2 to TRBJ1-5, with D possibly being TRBD1 (5 bases). The V and J ends lost 6 bases and 0 bases respectively, with 9 bases between them. This CDR3 contains 14 residues. Germline V gives CDR1 SNHLY, CDR2 FYNNEI. As DNA, the CDR3 is TGTGCCAGCAGGACAGAACTTAGCAATCAGCCCCAGCATTTT. As protein: CASRTELSNQPQHF.

V usage is TRBV11-3 and J usage is TRBJ2-5; D is undetermined. Germline V gene lookup returns CDR1 SGHNT and CDR2 YENEEA. The CDR3 is 13 residues long. V was pared by 2 bases and J by 2 bases, with 6 bases between. CDR3 sequence (DNA): TGTGCCAGCAGCTTACGATTTCAAGAGACCCAGTACTTC. Translation: CASSLRFQETQYF.

This chain joins TRBV6-6 and TRBJ1-3, with a possible D match to TRBD1 (6 bases). Germline CDR1 MNHNY, CDR2 SVGAGI (reference sequence). Trimming removed 5 bases at V and 4 bases at J, with 12 bases between. The CDR3 has 14 amino acids. The CDR3 bases are TGTGCCAGCAGTCGTAGCGGACAGGGAAACACCATATATTTT. This codes for CASSRSGQGNTIYF.

This rearrangement joins TRBV27 to TRBJ2-2; no firm D call. CDR1 and CDR2 from the germline V gene are MNHEY and SMNVEV (reference sequence). V lost 4 bases, J lost 3 bases, and 6 bases lay in between. The CDR3 is 13 residues long. The CDR3 loop reads CASSYGHTGELFF. In DNA form, the CDR3 reads TGTGCCAGCAGTTATGGACACACCGGGGAGCTGTTTTTT.

V is TRBV29-1 and J is TRBJ1-2, with 10 bases matching TRBD1. The V gene end was trimmed by 6 bases and the J gene end by 0 bases; junction bases not matched to a gene: 1. Germline V lookup: CDR1 SQVTM, CDR2 ANQGSEA. CDR3 size: 13 residues. The CDR3: CSVGTGANYGYTF. Here the CDR3 DNA reads TGCAGCGTCGGGACAGGGGCTAACTATGGCTACACCTTC. Drawing the rest from reference TRBV29-1 and TRBJ1-2, the complete variable domain is SAVISQKPSRDICQRGTSLTIQCQVDSQVTMMFWYRQQPGQSLTLIATANQGSEATYESGFVIDKFPISRPNLTFSTLTVSNMSPEDSSIYLCSVGTGANYGYTFGSGTRLTVV.